This record looks at one T cell receptor beta chain sequence and its context. This receptor's antigen is unknown. No base-level quality is on record; no much larger clone is a single base apart. The library was generated by RT-PCR. For sequencing, a NextSeq 550 was employed. The public reads were reanalyzed by TCRdb: fastp trimming at Q25, MiXCR alignment, in-frame beta chains only. When rows share a CDR3 protein, they turn into one entry using the most common DNA and genes. The sample includes about a million distinct CDR3 sequences, with over 15% observed a single time. About 6% of the sample comes from the top ten. V and J lose 2 bases and 0 bases, and a span of 14 bases separates them. In the germline V gene, CDR1 corresponds to SGHTA and CDR2 to FQGNSA. The CDR3 runs 17 amino acids, cysteine and phenylalanine included. Of all the DNA, just the CDR3 is kept, 51 bases in frame from base 1. The data belong to a study of patients and donors after allogeneic stem cell transplantation (dated by TCRdb to 2019 to 2021).

Material: blood, either unsorted or a sorted T cell fraction (not recorded which). The chain uses TRBV7-2 and TRBJ1-5; there is no confident call for the D gene. The source of this sequence is a human donor who was either an allogeneic HSCT recipient or a stem cell or donor lymphocyte infusion donor (not recorded which). It is not recorded whose cells these are; they may come from a transplant donor. The CDR3: CASSLLGSGLSNQPQHF. The nucleotide sequence reads as follows: TGTGCCAGCAGCTTACTTGGGAGTGGGCTTAGCAATCAGCCCCAGCATTTT.